Reported below is one TCR beta chain. As originally analysed: Reference gene primer amplification gave nucleated cell count estimates. Profiled with immunoSEQ multiplex PCR; TCRdb holds only in-frame clones, not every one. The V and J calls and clone size were taken over from that table, and D and trimming were inferred from the DNA. The data show 200,000 to 300,000 clones, approximately 86% seen once. The V segment lost 2 bases and the J segment 5 bases; nucleotides outside the gene matches: 7. This CDR3 region has 16 residues. Germline CDR1 and CDR2: MNHEY and SVGEGT. These data are taken from a study of blood T cell repertoires in COVID-19. Study background: From T cells, B-cell-depleted T cells, or PBMCs came the material, which was cDNA or gDNA.

This clonotype originated in a middle-aged man who had recovered from COVID-19. The sequencing sample was made of peripheral blood. The chain uses TRBV6-2 or TRBV6-3 and TRBJ1-5, with 9 bases that match TRBD1. This chain's CDR3 is CASSYPGQGGHQPQHF. DNA of the CDR3: TGTGCCAGCAGTTACCCGGGACAGGGAGGCCATCAGCCCCAGCATTTT.